Listed here are 10 T cell receptor beta chains from one sample, sequenced in a study of neurological immune-mediated disorders. Using its own MiXCR run on the 5' RACE reads, TCRdb lists one record per CDR3 protein. The data contain about 54,000 distinct CDR3 sequences, about 4.2% of them singletons. The sequenced material came from CD4+ T cells from blood. The receptors shown here come from a middle-aged woman with multiple sclerosis.

This clonotype was detected ten times or more. The chain couples TRBV10-3 to TRBJ2-7; D is possibly TRBD2 (5 bases). This CDR3 has 14 residues. V lost 0 bases and J lost 9, with 15 bases in between. Germline values: CDR1 ENHRY, CDR2 SYGVKD. The CDR3 bases are TGTGCCATCAGTGAGTCGAATAGACTACGAGCGCAGTACTTC. Encoded protein: CAISESNRLRAQYF.

This clonotype came up many times. This chain joins TRBV7-3 and TRBJ2-2, with D tentatively TRBD1 or TRBD2 (5 bases each). The CDR3 loop spans 16 amino acids. Germline CDR1 is SGHTA and CDR2 is FQGTGA. The V and J ends lost 1 base and 4 bases respectively, with 13 bases between them. The CDR3 here is CASSLIIGDATGELFF. DNA of the CDR3: TGTGCCAGCAGCTTAATTATTGGGGACGCCACCGGGGAGCTGTTTTTT.

This clonotype was seen at least ten times. CDR3 nucleotides: TGTGCCAGCAGCCGCCGGGAAGATGAAAAACTGTTTTTT. It is translated as CASSRREDEKLFF. The rearrangement links TRBV5-6 to TRBJ1-4; D not certain. The CDR3 is 13 amino acids. V lost 4 bases, J lost 6 bases, and 10 bases lay in between. Germline CDR1 SGHDT, CDR2 YYEEEE. Full variable domain (rest looked up from reference TRBV5-6 and TRBJ1-4): DAGVTQSPTHLIKTRGQQVTLRCSPKSGHDTVSWYQQALGQGPQFIFQYYEEEERQRGNFPDRFSGHQFPNYSSELNVNALLLGDSALYLCASSRREDEKLFFGSGTQLSVL.

The genes are TRBV5-1 and TRBJ2-3; D not certain. CDR3 length: 13 amino acids. Trimming took 1 base from V and 4 from J, leaving 7 bases between them. The germline V gene encodes CDR1 SGHRS and CDR2 YFSETQ. CDR3 sequence: CASSLSVADTQYF. The DNA for the CDR3 is TGCGCCAGCAGCTTGTCTGTCGCAGATACGCAGTATTTT. The full variable domain, rest sourced from reference TRBV5-1 and TRBJ2-3, is KAGVTQTPRYLIKTRGQQVTLSCSPISGHRSVSWYQQTPGQGLQFLFEYFSETQRNKGNFPGRFSGRQFSNSRSEMNVSTLELGDSALYLCASSLSVADTQYFGPGTRLTVL.

This clonotype was observed many times. The rearrangement uses TRBV18 and TRBJ1-6; no clear D gene. Germline CDR1 is KGHSH and CDR2 is LQKENI. The CDR3 totals 15 residues. The V end was cut by 5 bases, the J end by 8 bases, with 16 bases between. As DNA, the CDR3 is TGTGCCAGCTCAATTTCCGGGCCTGGGGATTCACCCCTCCACTTT. Its protein product is CASSISGPGDSPLHF.

This clonotype was detected many times. V usage is TRBV20-1 and J usage is TRBJ1-5; 7 positions match TRBD1. The CDR3 has 15 residues. Germline V gene sequence: CDR1 DFQATT, CDR2 SNEGSKA (reference sequence). V was pared by 1 base and J by 5 bases, with 8 bases of the junction left unmatched. This CDR3 is CSARARQGVDQPQHF. Here the CDR3 DNA reads TGCAGTGCTAGAGCCCGACAGGGTGTCGATCAGCCCCAGCATTTT.

This clonotype has ten or more counts. The J gene is TRBJ1-2, the V gene TRBV11-2; no clear D gene. The CDR3 has 15 residues. CDR1 SGHAT and CDR2 FQNNGV come from the germline V gene. Trimming shortened V by 0 bases and J by 3 bases, and 11 bases separated the two germline ends. CDR3 region: CASSLDPAAHYGYTF. DNA for the CDR3: TGTGCCAGCAGCTTAGATCCGGCAGCCCACTATGGCTACACCTTC.

This clonotype was counted ten times or more. This chain links TRBV7-8 with TRBJ2-1; D is undetermined. Deletions cut 3 bases from V and 10 bases from J, with 13 bases between. The length of the CDR3 is 13 residues. Germline V CDR1 and CDR2: SGHVS, FQNEAQ. The CDR3 nucleotides are TGTGCCAGCAGCTTCGGAAGGGCGGACGAGCAGTTCTTC. Its protein product is CASSFGRADEQFF.

This clonotype was observed at least ten times. V usage is TRBV7-9 and J usage is TRBJ1-2; perhaps TRBD1 as D (5 bases). The V gene's germline CDR1 is SEHNR and CDR2 FQNEAQ (reference sequence). Trimming removed 1 base at V and 4 bases at J, with 19 bases between. The CDR3 extends over 17 amino acids. The CDR3 nucleotides read TGTGCCAGCAGCTTAGTGGGCAGGGCGTCTTTGTTCTATGGCTACACCTTC. It encodes CASSLVGRASLFYGYTF.

This clonotype came up many times. The chain recombines TRBV24-1 with TRBJ2-7; D remains ambiguous. Trimming removed 5 bases from V and 1 base from J, with 14 bases in between. This CDR3 contains 15 residues. From germline, CDR1 is KGHDR and CDR2 SFDVKD. CDR3 region: CATSVDLIRSYEQYF. CDR3 sequence (DNA): TGTGCCACCAGTGTCGACCTAATTAGGTCCTACGAGCAGTACTTC.